The next 3 T cell receptor beta chains were all read from a single sample in a study of shared clonotypes between healthy human individuals. The assay was immunoSEQ multiplex PCR, and TCRdb's table has in-frame clones only and misses some. The table records 2 million to 2.5 million clones, nearly 97% of them present only once. The sequencing input was naive CD4+ T cells sorted from blood. Noted subset: CD45RA+ positively selected. These TCRs come from a man aged 18 to 30 in good health.

The chain combines TRBV6-5 with TRBJ2-7, with a possible D match to TRBD2 (6 bases). The CDR3 runs 15 residues. Trimming took 6 bases from V and 0 from J, leaving 15 bases between them. In germline, CDR1 is MNHEY, CDR2 SVGAGI. The CDR3 sequence is CASRVHSGSSYEQYF. The DNA for the CDR3 is TGTGCCAGCAGGGTACATAGCGGCAGCTCCTACGAGCAGTACTTC.

This chain uses TRBV5-1 with TRBJ1-1, with 10 bases fitting TRBD1. CDR1 is SGHRS and CDR2 is YFSETQ in the germline V gene. CDR3 length equals 16 residues. V lost 0 bases, J lost 5 bases, and 7 bases stayed unmatched. The CDR3, as DNA: TGCGCCAGCAGCTTGGGGGACAGGGGCAAGATGACTGAAGCTTTCTTT. It is translated as CASSLGDRGKMTEAFF.

CDR3 region: CASIPVGTSFQFF. CDR3 bases: TGTGCCAGCATCCCTGTCGGGACTAGCTTTCAGTTCTTC. The gene calls are TRBV6-1 and TRBJ2-1; TRBD2 aligns across 9 bases. J gave up 13 bases and V 7 bases, and 11 bases lay outside the gene matches. This CDR3 spans 13 amino acids. Germline CDR1 is MNHNS and CDR2 is SASEGT.